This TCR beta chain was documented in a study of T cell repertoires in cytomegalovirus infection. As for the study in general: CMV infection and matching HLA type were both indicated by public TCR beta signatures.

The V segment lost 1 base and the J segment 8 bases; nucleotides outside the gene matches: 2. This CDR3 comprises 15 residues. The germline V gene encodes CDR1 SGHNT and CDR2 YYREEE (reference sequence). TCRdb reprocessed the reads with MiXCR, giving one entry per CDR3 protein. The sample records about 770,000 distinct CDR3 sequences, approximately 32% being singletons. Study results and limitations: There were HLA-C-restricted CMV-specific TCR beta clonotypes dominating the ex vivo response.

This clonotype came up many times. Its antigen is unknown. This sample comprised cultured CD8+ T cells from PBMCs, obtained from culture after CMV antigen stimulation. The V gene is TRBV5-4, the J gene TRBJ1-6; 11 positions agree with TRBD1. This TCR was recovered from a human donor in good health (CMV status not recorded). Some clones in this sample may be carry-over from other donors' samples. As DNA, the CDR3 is TGTGCCAGCAGCTTGTGGGGACAGGGGGATTCACCCCTCCACTTT. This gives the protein CASSLWGQGDSPLHF. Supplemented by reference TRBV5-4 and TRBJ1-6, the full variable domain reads ETGVTQSPTHLIKTRGQQVTLRCSSQSGHNTVSWYQQALGQGPQFIFQYYREEENGRGNFPPRFSGLQFPNYSSELNVNALELDDSALYLCASSLWGQGDSPLHFGNGTRLTVT.